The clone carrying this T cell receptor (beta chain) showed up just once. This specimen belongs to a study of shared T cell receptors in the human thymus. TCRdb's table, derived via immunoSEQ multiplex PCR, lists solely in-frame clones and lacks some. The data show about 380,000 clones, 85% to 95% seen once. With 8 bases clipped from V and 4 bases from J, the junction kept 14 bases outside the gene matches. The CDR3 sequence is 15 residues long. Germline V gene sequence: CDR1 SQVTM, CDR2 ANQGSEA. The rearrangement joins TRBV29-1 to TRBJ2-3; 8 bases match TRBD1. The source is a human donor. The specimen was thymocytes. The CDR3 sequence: CSSDQGAPFADTQYF. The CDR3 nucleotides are TGCAGCTCCGACCAGGGGGCCCCATTTGCAGATACGCAGTATTTT.